Presented here are 4 T cell receptor beta chains from one specimen sequenced in a study of cytomegalovirus exposure and HLA in healthy donors. The primer mix had 60 Vbeta and 13 Jbeta primers. Libraries were prepared by immunoSEQ multiplex PCR; TCRdb keeps only in-frame clonotypes and omits some of them. The sample lists roughly 45,000 clones, under 60% occurring once. The source material was PBMCs. Receptors originate from a man in his 60s in good health and CMV-seronegative.

The chain uses TRBV21-1 and TRBJ1-5; the table's D call TRBD1 went unverified against the DNA. TRBV21-1 has pseudogene status. CDR3 length: 15 residues. Here the CDR3 DNA reads TGTGCCAGATATAAGGGGGCAATAGCAAATCAGCCCCAGCATTTT. It specifies CARYKGAIANQPQHF.

The chain couples TRBV28 to TRBJ2-1; D gene uncertain. CDR1 and CDR2 (germline): MDHEN, SYDVKM. Trimming removed 6 bases from V and 13 bases from J, with 19 bases in between. CDR3 length: 13 amino acids. The CDR3 nucleotides are TGTGCCAGCAGGGAGCGCGGCTCGGCAGACCAGTTCTTC. As protein: CASRERGSADQFF. Combining the CDR3 with reference TRBV28 and TRBJ2-1 gives the whole variable domain DVKVTQSSRYLVKRTGEKVFLECVQDMDHENMFWYRQDPGLGLRLIYFSYDVKMKEKGDIPEGYSVSREKKERFSLILESASTNQTSMYLCASRERGSADQFFGPGTRLTVL.

The chain has TRBV30 and TRBJ2-3; D possibly corresponds to TRBD1 (6 bases). The germline CDR1 and CDR2 sequences are GTSNPN and SVGIG (reference sequence). This CDR3 has 13 amino acids. Trimming removed 2 bases at V and 1 base at J, with 7 bases between. The CDR3 DNA reads as TGTGCCTGGAGTAGGACAGGCACAGATACGCAGTATTTT. Its translation: CAWSRTGTDTQYF.

This clone was counted between two and nine times. CDR3 sequence (DNA): TGTGCCAGCAGCACAAGCGGGATACCGCAGTTCTTC. Its protein is CASSTSGIPQFF. The chain uses TRBV28 and TRBJ2-1; 7 bases map to TRBD2. The trim removed 6 bases at V and 12 bases at J, leaving 8 bases unmatched. Germline V gene sequence: CDR1 MDHEN, CDR2 SYDVKM. This CDR3 comprises 12 residues.